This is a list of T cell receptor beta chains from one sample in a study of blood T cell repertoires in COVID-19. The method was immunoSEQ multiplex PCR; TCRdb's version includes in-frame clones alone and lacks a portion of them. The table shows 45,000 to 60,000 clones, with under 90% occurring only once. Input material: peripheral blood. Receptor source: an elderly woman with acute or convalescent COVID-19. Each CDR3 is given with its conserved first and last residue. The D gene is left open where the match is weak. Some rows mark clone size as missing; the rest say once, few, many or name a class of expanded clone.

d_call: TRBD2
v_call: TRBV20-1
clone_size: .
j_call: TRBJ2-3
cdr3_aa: CSASIGGAMTDTQYF
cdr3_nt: TGCAGTGCTAGTATCGGGGGGGCCATGACAGATACGCAGTATTTT

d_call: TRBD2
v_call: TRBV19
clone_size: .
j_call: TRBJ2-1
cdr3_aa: CASSPNRPAGGNYNEQFF
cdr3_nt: TGTGCCAGTAGTCCTAATCGGCCTGCGGGGGGAAACTACAATGAGCAGTTCTTC

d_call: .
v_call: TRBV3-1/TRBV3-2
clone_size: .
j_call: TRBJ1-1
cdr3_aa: CASSQSSTEAFF
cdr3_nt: TGTGCCAGCAGCCAGTCCAGCACTGAAGCTTTCTTT

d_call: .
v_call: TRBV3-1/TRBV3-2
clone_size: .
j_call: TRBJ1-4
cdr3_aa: CASSQVGTPANEKLFF
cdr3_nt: TGTGCCAGCAGCCAAGTAGGGACTCCGGCTAATGAAAAACTGTTTTTT

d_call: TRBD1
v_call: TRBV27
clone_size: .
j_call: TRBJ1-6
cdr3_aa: CASSLSPPTGTVNSPLHF
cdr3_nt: TGTGCCAGCAGTTTATCCCCCCCCACCGGGACAGTTAATTCACCCCTCCACTTT

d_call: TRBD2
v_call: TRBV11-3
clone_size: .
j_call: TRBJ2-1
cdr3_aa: CASSLGTSGGAENEQFF
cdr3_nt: TGTGCCAGCAGCTTAGGAACTAGCGGGGGGGCTGAGAATGAGCAGTTCTTC

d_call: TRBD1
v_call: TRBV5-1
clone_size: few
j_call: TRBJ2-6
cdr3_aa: CASSLGQEAGANVLTF
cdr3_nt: TGCGCCAGCAGCCTCGGACAGGAGGCTGGGGCCAACGTCCTGACTTTC

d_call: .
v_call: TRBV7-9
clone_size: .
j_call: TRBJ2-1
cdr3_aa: CASSFAPRRDEQFF
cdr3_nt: TGTGCCAGCAGCTTCGCGCCCCGACGGGATGAGCAGTTCTTC

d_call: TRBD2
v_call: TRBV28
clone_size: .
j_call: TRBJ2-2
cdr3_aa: CASSFSQRGTGELFF
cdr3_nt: TGTGCCAGCAGTTTCTCGCAGCGGGGGACCGGGGAGCTGTTTTTT

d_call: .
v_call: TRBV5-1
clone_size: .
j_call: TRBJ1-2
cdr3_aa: CASSTMTGDSNYGYTF
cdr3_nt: TGCGCCAGCAGCACGATGACTGGAGATTCTAACTATGGCTACACCTTC

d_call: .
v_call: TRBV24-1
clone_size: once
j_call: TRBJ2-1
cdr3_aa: CATSGRESYNEQFF
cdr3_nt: TGTGCCACCAGTGGCAGGGAATCCTACAATGAGCAGTTCTTC

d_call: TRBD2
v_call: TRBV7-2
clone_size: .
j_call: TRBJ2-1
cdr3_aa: CASSLASSGLAGGPGEQFF
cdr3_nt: TGTGCCAGCAGCTTAGCCTCGTCCGGACTAGCGGGGGGGCCAGGTGAGCAGTTCTTC

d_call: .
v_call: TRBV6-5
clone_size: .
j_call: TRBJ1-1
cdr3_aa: CASSPDRLYTEAFF
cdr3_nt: TGTGCCAGCAGCCCCGACAGGTTATACACTGAAGCTTTCTTT

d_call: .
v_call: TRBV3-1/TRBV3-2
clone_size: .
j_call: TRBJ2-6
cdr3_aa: CASSLLSGANVLTF
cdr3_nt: TGTGCCAGCAGCCTTCTCTCTGGGGCCAACGTCCTGACTTTC

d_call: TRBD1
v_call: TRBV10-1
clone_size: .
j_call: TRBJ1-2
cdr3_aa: CASSRDRGPGGYTF
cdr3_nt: TGCGCCAGCAGCCGGGACAGGGGGCCGGGAGGCTACACCTTC

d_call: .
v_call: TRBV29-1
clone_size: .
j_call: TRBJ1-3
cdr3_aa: CSVEGGVSGNTIYF
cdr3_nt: TGCAGCGTTGAAGGCGGAGTCTCTGGAAACACCATATATTTT

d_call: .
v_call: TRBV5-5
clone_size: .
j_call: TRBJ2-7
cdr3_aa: CASSLSAGATYEQYF
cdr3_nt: TGTGCCAGCAGCTTGTCTGCAGGGGCTACTTACGAGCAGTACTTC

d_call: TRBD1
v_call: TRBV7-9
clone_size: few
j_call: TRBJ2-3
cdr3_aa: CASCRQGLGTDTQYF
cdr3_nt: TGTGCCAGCTGTCGACAGGGATTAGGGACAGATACGCAGTATTTT

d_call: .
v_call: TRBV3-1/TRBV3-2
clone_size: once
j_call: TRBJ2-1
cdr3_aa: CASSQTGLAVF
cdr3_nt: TGTGCCAGCAGCCAAACTGGCTTAGCGGTCTTC

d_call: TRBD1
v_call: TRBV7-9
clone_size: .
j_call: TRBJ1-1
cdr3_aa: CASSSTGSAEAFF
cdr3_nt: TGTGCCAGCAGCTCGACAGGGAGTGCTGAAGCTTTCTTT

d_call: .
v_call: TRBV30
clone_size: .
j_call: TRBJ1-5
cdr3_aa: CAWSINEDQPQHF
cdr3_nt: TGTGCCTGGAGTATTAACGAGGATCAGCCCCAGCATTTT

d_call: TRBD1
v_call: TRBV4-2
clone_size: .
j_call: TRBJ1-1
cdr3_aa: CASSQVGGGDKLNTEAFF
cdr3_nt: TGTGCCAGCAGCCAAGTTGGAGGGGGCGATAAATTGAACACTGAAGCTTTCTTT

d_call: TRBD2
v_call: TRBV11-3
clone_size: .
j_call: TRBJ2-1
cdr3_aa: CASSLGGGGYNEQFF
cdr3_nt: TGTGCCAGCAGCTTAGGGGGGGGAGGTTACAATGAGCAGTTCTTC

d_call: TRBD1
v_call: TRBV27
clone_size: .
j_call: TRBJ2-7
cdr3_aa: CASSLTGVAYEQYF
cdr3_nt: TGTGCCAGCAGTCTCACAGGGGTGGCGTACGAGCAGTACTTC

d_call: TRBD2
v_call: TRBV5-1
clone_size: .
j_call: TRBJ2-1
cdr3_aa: CASSSQGLAGGYNEQFF
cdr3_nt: TGCGCCAGCAGCTCACAGGGACTAGCGGGGGGGTACAATGAGCAGTTCTTC

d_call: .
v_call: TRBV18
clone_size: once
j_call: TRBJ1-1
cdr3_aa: CASSQWGRGTEAFF
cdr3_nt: TGTGCCAGCTCCCAGTGGGGCCGCGGCACTGAAGCTTTCTTT

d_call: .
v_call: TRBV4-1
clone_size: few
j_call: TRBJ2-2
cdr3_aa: CASSQDFGAANTGELFF
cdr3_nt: TGCGCCAGCAGCCAAGATTTCGGAGCGGCGAACACCGGGGAGCTGTTTTTT

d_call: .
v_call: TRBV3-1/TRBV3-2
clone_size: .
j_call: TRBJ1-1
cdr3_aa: CASSPLPNTEAFF
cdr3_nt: TGTGCCAGCAGCCCCCTACCTAACACTGAAGCTTTCTTT

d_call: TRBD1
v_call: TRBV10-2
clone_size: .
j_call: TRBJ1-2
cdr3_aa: CASSPGQGVSYGYTF
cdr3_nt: TGCGCCAGCTCCCCCGGGCAGGGGGTTTCCTATGGCTACACCTTC

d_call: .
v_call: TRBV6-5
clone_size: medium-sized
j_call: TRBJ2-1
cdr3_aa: CASTSGAGEQFF
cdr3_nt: TGTGCCAGCACCAGTGGGGCTGGTGAGCAGTTCTTC

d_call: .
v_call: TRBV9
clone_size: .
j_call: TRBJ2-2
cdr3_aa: CASSVQNTGELFF
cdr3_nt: TGTGCCAGCAGCGTACAGAACACCGGGGAGCTGTTTTTT

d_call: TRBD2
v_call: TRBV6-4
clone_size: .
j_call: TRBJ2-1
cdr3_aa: CASSQSSGGSYNEQFF
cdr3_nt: TGTGCCAGCAGTCAATCTAGCGGGGGTTCCTACAATGAGCAGTTCTTC

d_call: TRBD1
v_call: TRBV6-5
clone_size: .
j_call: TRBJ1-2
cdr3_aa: CASSRTGPNYGYTF
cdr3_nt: TGTGCCAGCAGTCGGACAGGGCCGAATTATGGCTACACCTTC

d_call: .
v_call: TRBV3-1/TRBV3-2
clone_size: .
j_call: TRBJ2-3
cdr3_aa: CASSQAQNYNRTAADSTDTQYF
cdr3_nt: TGTGCCAGCAGCCAAGCCCAGAACTACAATAGGACAGCCGCCGATTCCACAGATACGCAGTATTTT

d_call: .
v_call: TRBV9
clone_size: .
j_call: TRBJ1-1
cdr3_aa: CASSDRTREMAEAFF
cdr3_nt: TGTGCCAGCAGCGACCGGACGCGGGAGATGGCTGAAGCTTTCTTT

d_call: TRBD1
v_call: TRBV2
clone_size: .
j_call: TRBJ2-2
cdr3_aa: CASKDRLDTGELFF
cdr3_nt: TGTGCCAGCAAGGACAGGCTAGACACCGGGGAGCTGTTTTTT

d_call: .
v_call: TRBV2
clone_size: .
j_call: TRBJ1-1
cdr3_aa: CASSEGGQGGTEAFF
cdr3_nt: TGTGCCAGCAGTGAAGGTGGGCAGGGCGGCACTGAAGCTTTCTTT

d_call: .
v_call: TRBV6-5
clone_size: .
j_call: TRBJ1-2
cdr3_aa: CASSPQTANYGYTF
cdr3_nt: TGTGCCAGCAGTCCGCAGACAGCCAACTATGGCTACACCTTC

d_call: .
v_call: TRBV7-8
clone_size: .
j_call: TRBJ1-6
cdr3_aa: CASSLALRGRSPLHF
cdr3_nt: TGTGCCAGCAGCTTAGCGCTCCGGGGTAGGTCACCCCTCCACTTT

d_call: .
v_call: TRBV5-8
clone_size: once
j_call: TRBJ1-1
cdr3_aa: CASSLVRGAEAFF
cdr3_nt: TGTGCCAGCAGCTTGGTCCGCGGGGCTGAAGCTTTCTTT

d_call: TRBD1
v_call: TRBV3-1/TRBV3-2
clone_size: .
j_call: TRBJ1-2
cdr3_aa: CASSQEATGNSYTF
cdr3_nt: TGTGCCAGCAGCCAAGAGGCGACAGGGAATAGCTACACCTTC

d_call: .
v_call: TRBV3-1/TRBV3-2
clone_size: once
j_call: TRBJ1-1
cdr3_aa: CASSQDLGRGTEAFF
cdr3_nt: TGTGCCAGCAGCCAAGATTTAGGAAGGGGCACTGAAGCTTTCTTT

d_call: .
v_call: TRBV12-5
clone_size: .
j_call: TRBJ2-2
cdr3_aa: CASGTLIGDTGELFF
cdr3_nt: TGTGCTAGTGGTACACTGATCGGGGACACCGGGGAGCTGTTTTTT

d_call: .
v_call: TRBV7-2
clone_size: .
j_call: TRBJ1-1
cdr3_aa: CASRSLSKNTEAFF
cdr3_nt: TGTGCCAGCAGATCACTTTCCAAGAACACTGAAGCTTTCTTT

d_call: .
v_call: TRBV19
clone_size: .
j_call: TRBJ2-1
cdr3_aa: CASSLFGGDYNEQFF
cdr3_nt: TGTGCCAGTAGTTTGTTTGGCGGTGACTACAATGAGCAGTTCTTC

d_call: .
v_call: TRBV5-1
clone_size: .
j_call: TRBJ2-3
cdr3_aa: CASRRAQSRTDTQYF
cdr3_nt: TGCGCCAGCAGGCGAGCACAGAGCCGCACAGATACGCAGTATTTT

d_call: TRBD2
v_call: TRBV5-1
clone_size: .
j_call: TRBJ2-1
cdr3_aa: CASRTSRSYNEQFF
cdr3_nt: TGCGCCAGCAGGACTAGCCGCTCCTACAATGAGCAGTTCTTC

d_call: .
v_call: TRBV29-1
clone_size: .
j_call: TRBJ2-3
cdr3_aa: CSVTPGGTEEGPSTDTQYF
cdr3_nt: TGCAGCGTCACTCCCGGTGGGACAGAGGAGGGCCCTAGCACAGATACGCAGTATTTT

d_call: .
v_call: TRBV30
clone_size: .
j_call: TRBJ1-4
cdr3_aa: CAWTDGGARLNEKLFF
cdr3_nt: TGTGCCTGGACCGACGGGGGGGCGAGGTTGAATGAAAAACTGTTTTTT

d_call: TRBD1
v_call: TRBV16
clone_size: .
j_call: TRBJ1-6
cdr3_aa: CASSQAGTGGLSPLHF
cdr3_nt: TGTGCCAGCAGCCAGGCGGGAACAGGGGGCCTTTCACCCCTCCACTTT

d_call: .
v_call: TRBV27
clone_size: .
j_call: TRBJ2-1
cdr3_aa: CASSLIKASGEQFF
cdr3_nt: TGTGCCAGCAGTTTAATCAAGGCTAGTGGCGAGCAGTTCTTC

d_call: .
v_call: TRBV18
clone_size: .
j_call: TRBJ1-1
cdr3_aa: CASSRGPGRNTEAFF
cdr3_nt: TGTGCCAGCTCACGAGGGCCGGGTAGGAACACTGAAGCTTTCTTT

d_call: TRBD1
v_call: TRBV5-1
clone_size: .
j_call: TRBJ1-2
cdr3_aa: CASSLTGGSVDYGYTF
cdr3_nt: TGCGCCAGCAGCTTGACAGGGGGCTCGGTGGACTATGGCTACACCTTC

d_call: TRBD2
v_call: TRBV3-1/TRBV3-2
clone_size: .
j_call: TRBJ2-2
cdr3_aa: CASSHSGGAIGELFF
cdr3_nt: TGTGCCAGCAGCCATAGCGGGGGGGCCATCGGGGAGCTGTTTTTT

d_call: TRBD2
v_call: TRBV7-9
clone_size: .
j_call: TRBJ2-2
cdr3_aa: CASRGTSGSYAGELFF
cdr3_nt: TGTGCCAGCCGGGGGACTAGCGGGTCGTACGCCGGGGAGCTGTTTTTT

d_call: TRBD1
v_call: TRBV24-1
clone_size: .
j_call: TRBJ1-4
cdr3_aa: CATSPGQGVIGEKLFF
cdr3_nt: TGTGCCACCAGCCCAGGACAGGGGGTGATCGGTGAAAAACTGTTTTTT

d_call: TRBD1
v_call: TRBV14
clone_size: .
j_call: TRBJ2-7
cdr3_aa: CASSQERGKGQSYEQYF
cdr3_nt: TGTGCCAGCAGCCAAGAAAGGGGTAAGGGACAGTCATACGAGCAGTACTTC

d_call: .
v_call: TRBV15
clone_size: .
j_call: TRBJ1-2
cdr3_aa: CATSRATGEEYYGYTF
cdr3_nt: TGTGCCACCAGTCGGGCAACGGGGGAGGAGTACTATGGCTACACCTTC